This T cell receptor beta chain was obtained from a study of blood T cell repertoires in COVID-19. The CDR3 totals 14 residues. The V gene lost 3 bases and the J gene lost 1 base, with 9 bases spanning the gap. Germline CDR1 and CDR2: SEHNR and FQNEAQ (reference sequence). This clone was seen just once. Profiling relied on immunoSEQ multiplex PCR, and the TCRdb table lists in-frame clones only, not all of them. The repertoire holds 95,000 or so clones, with approximately 91% as singletons. This rearrangement joins TRBV7-9 to TRBJ1-1, with D unresolved. Sequencing input: peripheral blood. The receptor was isolated from a woman aged 65 to 85 with acute or convalescent COVID-19. CDR3 DNA: TGTGCCAGCAGCTTGGAGACCCCGAACACTGAAGCTTTCTTT. It codes for CASSLETPNTEAFF.